The 20 T cell receptor beta chains in this list originate from one sample, sequenced in a study of blood T cell repertoires in COVID-19. The table came from immunoSEQ multiplex PCR; TCRdb's copy has only in-frame clones and leaves some out. This sample yields about 160,000 clones, of which about nine tenths are seen a single time; approximately 3.8% belongs to the top ten. Sequences were obtained from PBMCs or T cells enriched from blood (not recorded which). The receptors were gathered from a woman aged 40-49 years who had been exposed to COVID-19.

The chain carries TRBV29-1 and TRBJ1-2; D perhaps matches TRBD1 (6 bases). This CDR3 region has 13 residues. Trimming removed 5 bases at V and 7 bases at J, with 17 bases between. From germline, CDR1 is SQVTM and CDR2 ANQGSEA. CDR3 DNA sequence: TGCAGCGTTCGTTCAGGGGTTACGGCTGGCTACACCTTC. Its protein is CSVRSGVTAGYTF.

The chain combines TRBV9 with TRBJ2-3, with D possibly being TRBD2 (6 bases). CDR3 length: 14 amino acids. Germline lookup yields CDR1 SGDLS and CDR2 YYNGEE. The V gene lost 6 bases and the J gene lost 2 bases, with 13 bases spanning the gap. CDR3 loop: CASTSWGDTDTQYF. The DNA of the CDR3 is TGTGCCAGCACATCCTGGGGGGACACAGATACGCAGTATTTT.

The V gene is TRBV11-3, the J gene TRBJ2-7; 11 bases fit TRBD2. CDR3 size: 17 residues. After removal of 5 bases from V and 3 bases from J, the junction contained 12 bases not matched to a gene. Germline V CDR1 and CDR2: SGHNT, YENEEA. The CDR3 reads CASSPKSRLAGIYEQYF. The CDR3 DNA is TGTGCCAGCAGCCCCAAATCAAGACTAGCGGGAATCTACGAGCAGTACTTC.

CDR3 residues: CSVDDAGTNEKLFF. The CDR3 DNA is TGCAGCGTTGATGACGCAGGGACTAATGAAAAACTGTTTTTT. This chain uses TRBV29-1 with TRBJ1-4, with a weak D call TRBD1 (5 bases). Germline V lookup: CDR1 SQVTM, CDR2 ANQGSEA. V was pared by 3 bases and J by 2 bases, with 10 bases between. The CDR3 contains 14 residues.

This chain joins TRBV19 and TRBJ1-5; no clear D gene. CDR3 length: 15 amino acids. The germline V gene has CDR1 LNHDA and CDR2 SQIVND (reference sequence). V was pared by 2 bases and J by 1 base, with 9 bases between. The CDR3, as DNA: TGTGCCAGTAGTATAAACCGGGGAAGCAATCAGCCCCAGCATTTT. The encoded protein is CASSINRGSNQPQHF.

This clone was seen only a few times. V usage is TRBV5-1 and J usage is TRBJ2-5; 10 bases align to TRBD1. Unmatched junction bases numbered 7, after V lost 6 bases and J lost 5 bases. Germline CDR1 and CDR2: SGHRS and YFSETQ. The CDR3 has 14 amino acids. The CDR3 DNA sequence: TGCGCCAGCACCAGGGACAGGGGAGATGAGACCCAGTACTTC. This gives the protein CASTRDRGDETQYF.

J is TRBJ2-7 and V is TRBV29-1, with 7 bases aligning to TRBD1. The germline CDR1 and CDR2 sequences are SQVTM and ANQGSEA. Trimming cost V 5 bases and J 0 bases; bases outside gene matches: 4. The CDR3 extends over 13 amino acids. The CDR3 DNA reads as TGCAGCGTTCAGACAGGGTTCTCCTACGAGCAGTACTTC. Translated: CSVQTGFSYEQYF.

V usage is TRBV11-2 and J usage is TRBJ2-7, with TRBD2 identical over 7 bases. This CDR3 is 16 amino acids long. The V gene's germline CDR1 is SGHAT and CDR2 FQNNGV. Trimming took 5 bases from V and 0 from J; bases not matched to a gene: 10. CDR3: CASSPAGVISSYEQYF. The CDR3 bases are TGTGCCAGCAGCCCCGCGGGGGTTATTAGCTCCTACGAGCAGTACTTC. Using reference TRBV11-2 and TRBJ2-7 for the parts outside the CDR3, the full variable domain is EAGVAQSPRYKIIEKRQSVAFWCNPISGHATLYWYQQILGQGPKLLIQFQNNGVVDDSQLPKDRFSAERLKGVDSTLKIQPAKLEDSAVYLCASSPAGVISSYEQYFGPGTRLTVT.

The chain carries TRBV29-1 and TRBJ2-5, with a tentative D call TRBD2 (5 bases). CDR1 and CDR2 (germline): SQVTM, ANQGSEA. Trimming shortened V by 6 bases and J by 0 bases, and 11 bases separated the two germline ends. The CDR3 loop spans 13 amino acids. CDR3 sequence (DNA): TGCAGCGTGGGAGATATGTACCAAGAGACCCAGTACTTC. Its translation: CSVGDMYQETQYF.

This chain uses TRBV2 with TRBJ2-2; D gene uncertain. The V end lost 8 bases, the J end lost 4 bases, and 14 bases lay between the germline ends. This CDR3 contains 14 residues. Per the germline V gene, CDR1 is SNHLY and CDR2 is FYNNEI. Written as DNA, the CDR3 is TGTGCCAGCCTCGCGGCGGCACCCACCGGGGAGCTGTTTTTT. Its protein is CASLAAAPTGELFF.

The chain employs TRBV28 and TRBJ2-7; 7 bases fit TRBD1. The CDR3 runs 13 residues. Germline V CDR1 and CDR2: MDHEN, SYDVKM. V was clipped by 6 bases and J by 0 bases; unmatched bases: 2. The chain's CDR3 is CASRGTDSYEQYF. CDR3 in DNA: TGTGCCAGCAGAGGGACAGACTCCTACGAGCAGTACTTC.

This chain joins TRBV19 and TRBJ2-5; D possibly corresponds to TRBD2 (7 bases). Germline CDR1 reads LNHDA; CDR2 reads SQIVND (reference sequence). CDR3 size: 15 residues. V gave up 5 bases and J gave up 6 bases, with 19 bases separating them. The CDR3 protein is CASSSSPGGAQTQYF. As DNA, the CDR3 is TGTGCCAGTAGTTCGTCCCCGGGGGGCGCACAGACCCAGTACTTC.

V gene TRBV6-1 combines with J gene TRBJ2-3; no reliable D call. In germline, CDR1 is MNHNS, CDR2 SASEGT. Trimming pared 1 base from V and 0 bases from J, leaving 8 bases between. The CDR3 runs 15 residues. In DNA form, the CDR3 reads TGTGCCAGCAGTGAAGAGCCCCGTAGCACAGATACGCAGTATTTT. It encodes CASSEEPRSTDTQYF.

V usage is TRBV7-9 and J usage is TRBJ2-2, with D possibly being TRBD2 (6 bases). The CDR3 has 16 amino acids. Germline CDR1 SEHNR, CDR2 FQNEAQ (reference sequence). V shed 5 bases and J shed 0 bases, with 13 bases lying between them. The CDR3 DNA follows: TGTGCCAGCAGCCTGGTCGGAGGGTCGAACACCGGGGAGCTGTTTTTT. The encoded protein is CASSLVGGSNTGELFF.

Comment on this clone: Other DNA sequences from this sample encode an identical CDR3 as well. This chain links TRBV2 with TRBJ1-2; D is possibly TRBD1 (5 bases). Trimming stripped 7 bases from V and 6 bases from J, with 15 bases between. CDR1 and CDR2 from the germline V gene are SNHLY and FYNNEI. The CDR3 has 13 amino acids. CDR3 residues: CASKKEGRDGYTF. CDR3 DNA sequence: TGTGCCAGCAAAAAGGAGGGGAGGGATGGCTACACCTTC.

V is TRBV19 and J is TRBJ1-4, with TRBD1 identical over 7 bases. The CDR3 extends over 15 amino acids. Germline V gene sequence: CDR1 LNHDA, CDR2 SQIVND (reference sequence). J lost 4 bases, V lost 6 bases, and 8 bases had no gene match. The chain's CDR3 is CASRRGTDFNEKLFF. The DNA of the CDR3 is TGTGCCAGTAGAAGAGGGACAGACTTTAATGAAAAACTGTTTTTT.

This rearrangement joins TRBV5-5 to TRBJ2-1, with D uncertain. The CDR3 has 15 amino acids. CDR1 is SGHKS and CDR2 is YYEKEE in the germline V gene (reference sequence). Trimming pared 0 bases from V and 0 bases from J, leaving 7 bases between. The CDR3, as DNA: TGTGCCAGCAGCTTGGGAGTGAGCTCCTACAATGAGCAGTTCTTC. It specifies CASSLGVSSYNEQFF. Combining the CDR3 with reference TRBV5-5 and TRBJ2-1 gives the whole variable domain DAGVTQSPTHLIKTRGQQVTLRCSPISGHKSVSWYQQVLGQGPQFIFQYYEKEERGRGNFPDRFSARQFPNYSSELNVNALLLGDSALYLCASSLGVSSYNEQFFGPGTRLTVL.

This clone came up many times. The chain combines TRBV9 with TRBJ2-2, with D possibly matching TRBD1 (6 bases). In germline, CDR1 is SGDLS, CDR2 YYNGEE. V dropped 4 bases and J dropped 0 bases, with 13 bases sitting between them. The length of the CDR3 is 16 residues. This chain's CDR3 is CASSLMTGSNTGELFF. CDR3 sequence (DNA): TGTGCCAGCAGCTTAATGACAGGTTCGAACACCGGGGAGCTGTTTTTT.

The rearrangement links TRBV7-9 to TRBJ1-2, with TRBD1 identical over 8 bases. The CDR3 spans 14 residues. V trimming: 4 bases; J trimming: 5 bases; junction bases outside the gene matches: 6. Looked up from germline, CDR1 is SEHNR and CDR2 is FQNEAQ (reference sequence). As DNA, the CDR3 is TGTGCCAGCAGCTCCGACAGGGGAGGTTATGGCTACACCTTC. Protein product: CASSSDRGGYGYTF.

The rearrangement links TRBV29-1 to TRBJ1-1, with D unclear. The CDR3 consists of 14 residues. V was clipped by 5 bases and J by 1 base, with 14 bases between them. Germline V gives CDR1 SQVTM, CDR2 ANQGSEA. This CDR3 reads CSVSSRVGNTEAFF. The CDR3 DNA sequence: TGCAGCGTTTCCAGTCGGGTGGGGAACACTGAAGCTTTCTTT.